These 6 T cell receptor beta chains came from one sample sequenced in a study of OX40 agonist ivuxolimab in advanced cancers. Only in-frame clones appear in the TCRdb table, and some are missing; sequencing was by immunoSEQ multiplex PCR. This table has tens of thousands of clones, about 90% appearing once. This sample comprised CD4+ or CD8+ T cells sorted from blood, obtained in a trial of the OX40 agonist ivuxolimab. Receptor source: an adult with an advanced solid tumor such as melanoma, head and neck, liver or kidney cancer.

The chain carries TRBV5-6 and TRBJ1-5; TRBD1 might be the D (6 bases). The V and J ends lost 1 base and 3 bases respectively, with 11 bases between them. Germline V gives CDR1 SGHDT, CDR2 YYEEEE. This CDR3 comprises 15 residues. CDR3 DNA sequence: TGTGCCAGCAGCTTGAAACCGGGGGCCAATCAGCCCCAGCATTTT. It codes for CASSLKPGANQPQHF.

This chain connects TRBV30 to TRBJ2-7; 7 nucleotides agree with TRBD1. There are 12 residues in the CDR3. CDR1 and CDR2 (germline): GTSNPN, SVGIG (reference sequence). V trimming: 3 bases; J trimming: 4 bases; junction bases outside the gene matches: 3. CDR3 nucleotides: TGTGCCTGGAGCGACAGGGTTTACGAGCAGTACTTC. Encoded protein: CAWSDRVYEQYF.

The CDR3 region is CASMVGAGGSYNEQFF. CDR3 bases: TGCGCCAGCATGGTAGGGGCGGGAGGCTCCTACAATGAGCAGTTCTTC. V gene TRBV10-2 combines with J gene TRBJ2-1; 8 positions agree with TRBD2. CDR1 is WSHSY, CDR2 SAAADI, per germline. The CDR3 is 16 residues long. The J segment lost 0 bases and the V segment lost 7 bases, leaving 8 bases of the junction unmatched.

The V and J genes are TRBV5-1 and TRBJ1-1; 8 bases map to TRBD1. The CDR3 has 14 residues. Germline CDR1 SGHRS, CDR2 YFSETQ. V dropped 4 bases and J dropped 0; count of bases not matched to a gene: 2. The CDR3: CASSPGQVNTEAFF. The CDR3 DNA reads as TGCGCCAGCAGCCCGGGACAGGTGAACACTGAAGCTTTCTTT.

This clone has a handful of counts. The V gene is TRBV30, the J gene TRBJ1-1; TRBD1 aligns across 8 bases. Germline assignment: CDR1 GTSNPN and CDR2 SVGIG (reference sequence). The CDR3 is made up of 14 amino acids. Losses at the gene ends were 8 bases for V and 0 bases for J; bases not matched to a gene: 8. As DNA, the CDR3 is TGTGCCATAACAGGGGGATCCCTGAACACTGAAGCTTTCTTT. This gives the protein CAITGGSLNTEAFF.

V gene TRBV19 combines with J gene TRBJ1-5; the match to TRBD1 covers 7 bases. The CDR3 sequence is 14 residues long. Germline loops: CDR1 LNHDA, CDR2 SQIVND (reference sequence). V gave up 2 bases and J gave up 6 bases; unmatched junction bases: 4. The chain's CDR3 is CASSITTGAQPQHF. DNA for the CDR3: TGTGCCAGTAGTATAACTACAGGGGCTCAGCCCCAGCATTTT.